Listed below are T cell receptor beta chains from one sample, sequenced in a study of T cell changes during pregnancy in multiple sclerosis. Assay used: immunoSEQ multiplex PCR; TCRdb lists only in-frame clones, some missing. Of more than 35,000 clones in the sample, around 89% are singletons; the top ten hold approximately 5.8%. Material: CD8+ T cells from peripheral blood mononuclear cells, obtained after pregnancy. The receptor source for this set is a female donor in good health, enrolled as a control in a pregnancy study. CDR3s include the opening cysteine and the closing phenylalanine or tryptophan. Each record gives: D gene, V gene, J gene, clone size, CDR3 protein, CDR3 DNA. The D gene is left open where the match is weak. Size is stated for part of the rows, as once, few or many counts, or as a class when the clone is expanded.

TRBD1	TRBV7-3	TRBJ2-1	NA	CASSIGQAYNEQFF	TGTGCCAGCAGCATCGGACAGGCCTACAATGAGCAGTTCTTC
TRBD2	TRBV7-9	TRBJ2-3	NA	CASSPPSGGAGDTQYF	TGTGCCAGCAGCCCGCCTAGCGGGGGGGCGGGAGATACGCAGTATTTT
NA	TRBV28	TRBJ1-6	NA	CASSSERYNSPLHF	TGTGCCAGCAGTAGCGAGCGGTATAATTCACCCCTCCACTTT
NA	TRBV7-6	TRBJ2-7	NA	CASSLGASEQYF	TGTGCCAGCAGCTTAGGGGCCAGCGAGCAGTACTTC
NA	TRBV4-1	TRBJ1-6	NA	CASSHLRGGDSPLHF	TGCGCCAGCAGCCACCTCAGGGGAGGGGATTCACCCCTCCACTTT
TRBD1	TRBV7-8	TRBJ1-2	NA	CASSLAAGGHGYTF	TGTGCCAGCAGCTTAGCGGCAGGGGGGCATGGCTACACCTTC
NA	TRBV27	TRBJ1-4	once	CASSTPREANEKLFF	TGTGCCAGCAGTACGCCCCGGGAGGCTAATGAAAAACTGTTTTTT
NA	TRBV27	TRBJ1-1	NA	CASSFRPETEAFF	TGTGCCAGCAGTTTTCGCCCTGAGACTGAAGCTTTCTTT
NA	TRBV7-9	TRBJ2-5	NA	CASSKTNFQETQYF	TGTGCCAGCAGCAAGACAAATTTCCAAGAGACCCAGTACTTC
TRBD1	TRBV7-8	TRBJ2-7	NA	CASSRTGTGFEQYF	TGTGCCAGCAGCAGAACCGGGACAGGGTTCGAGCAGTACTTC
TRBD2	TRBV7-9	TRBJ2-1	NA	CASSLPSTSGLSYNEQFF	TGTGCCAGCAGCTTACCCTCAACTAGCGGGTTGTCCTACAATGAGCAGTTCTTC
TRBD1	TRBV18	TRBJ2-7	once	CASSPSLGQISYEQYF	TGTGCCAGCTCACCGTCCCTGGGACAGATCTCCTACGAGCAGTACTTC
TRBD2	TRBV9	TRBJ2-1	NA	CASSPRTSSPSSYNEQFF	TGTGCCAGCAGCCCACGGACTAGCTCCCCTAGCTCCTACAATGAGCAGTTCTTC
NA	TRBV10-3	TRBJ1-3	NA	CAISDPGSGNTIYF	TGTGCCATCAGTGACCCCGGCTCTGGAAACACCATATATTTT
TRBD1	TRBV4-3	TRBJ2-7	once	CASSQDETGTSYEQYF	TGCGCCAGCAGCCAAGACGAGACAGGGACCTCCTACGAGCAGTACTTC
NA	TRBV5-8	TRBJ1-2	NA	CASSLVALGYTF	TGTGCCAGCAGCTTGGTCGCGCTTGGCTACACCTTC
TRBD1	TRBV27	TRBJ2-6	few	CASSTTGGSGANVLTF	TGTGCCAGCAGTACCACAGGGGGCTCTGGGGCCAACGTCCTGACTTTC
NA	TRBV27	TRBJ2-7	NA	CASSINQREQYF	TGTGCCAGCAGCATAAACCAGCGGGAGCAGTACTTC
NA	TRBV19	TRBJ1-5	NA	CASREGGLNQPQHF	TGTGCCAGTAGGGAGGGAGGGCTTAATCAGCCCCAGCATTTT
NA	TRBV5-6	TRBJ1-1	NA	CASSLLRNTEAFF	TGTGCCAGCAGCTTGCTTAGGAACACTGAAGCTTTCTTT
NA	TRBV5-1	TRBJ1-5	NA	CASSYEGGNQPQHF	TGCGCCAGCAGCTACGAGGGGGGCAATCAGCCCCAGCATTTT
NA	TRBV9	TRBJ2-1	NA	CASNFGQGFYNEQFF	TGTGCCAGCAATTTTGGGCAGGGCTTCTACAATGAGCAGTTCTTC
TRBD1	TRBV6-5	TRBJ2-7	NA	CASSYSGQGAYEQYF	TGTGCCAGCAGTTACTCTGGGCAGGGGGCGTACGAGCAGTACTTC
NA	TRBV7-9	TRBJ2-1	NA	CASSLGEHYEQFF	TGTGCCAGCAGCTTAGGGGAGCACTATGAGCAGTTCTTC
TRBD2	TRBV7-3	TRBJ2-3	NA	CASSPQGLAGGLDTQYF	TGTGCCAGCAGCCCCCAAGGACTAGCGGGGGGGCTAGATACGCAGTATTTT
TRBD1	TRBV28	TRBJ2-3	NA	CASTDRAPTDTQYF	TGTGCCAGCACGGACAGGGCCCCCACAGATACGCAGTATTTT
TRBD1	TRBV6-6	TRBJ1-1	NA	CASSYSLTGVNTEAFF	TGTGCCAGCAGTTACTCCCTTACAGGGGTGAACACTGAAGCTTTCTTT
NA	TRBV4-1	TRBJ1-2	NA	CASSQDSTGANYGYTF	TGCGCCAGCAGCCAAGACTCGACGGGGGCTAACTATGGCTACACCTTC
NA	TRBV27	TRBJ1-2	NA	CASSSTGNYGYTF	TGTGCCAGCAGCTCTACAGGGAACTATGGCTACACCTTC
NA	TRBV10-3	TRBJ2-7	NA	CAISDEDYEQYF	TGTGCCATCAGTGATGAAGACTACGAGCAGTACTTC
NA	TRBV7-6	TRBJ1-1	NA	CASSLWEGTEAFF	TGTGCCAGCAGCTTATGGGAGGGCACTGAAGCTTTCTTT
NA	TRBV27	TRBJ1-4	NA	CASSLSRRLSEKLFF	TGTGCCAGCAGTTTATCGAGAAGACTCAGTGAAAAACTGTTTTTT
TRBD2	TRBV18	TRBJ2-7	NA	CASSPREGWEQYF	TGTGCCAGCTCACCACGGGAGGGCTGGGAGCAGTACTTC
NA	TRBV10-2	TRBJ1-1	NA	CASSDVVGGPEAFF	TGCGCCAGCAGTGATGTGGTAGGGGGACCTGAAGCTTTCTTT
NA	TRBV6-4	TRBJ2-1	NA	CASSEVRGNEQFF	TGTGCCAGCAGTGAAGTAAGGGGCAATGAGCAGTTCTTC
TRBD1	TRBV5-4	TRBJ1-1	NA	CASRDDRGGNMNTEAFF	TGTGCCAGCAGAGATGACAGGGGAGGGAATATGAACACTGAAGCTTTCTTT
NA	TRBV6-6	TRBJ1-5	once	CASTDDRSNQPQHF	TGTGCCAGCACCGATGACAGGAGCAATCAGCCCCAGCATTTT
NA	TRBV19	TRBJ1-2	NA	CASRLETYGYTF	TGTGCCAGTAGGTTAGAAACCTATGGCTACACCTTC
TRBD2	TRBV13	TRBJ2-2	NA	CASSPAGGTGELFF	TGTGCCAGCAGCCCAGCGGGGGGAACCGGGGAGCTGTTTTTT
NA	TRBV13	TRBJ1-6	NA	CASSLGRGEGNSPLHF	TGTGCCAGCAGCTTAGGCCGCGGGGAAGGTAATTCACCCCTCCACTTT
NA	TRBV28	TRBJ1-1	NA	CASSFNNFEAFF	TGTGCCAGCAGTTTCAACAATTTTGAAGCTTTCTTT
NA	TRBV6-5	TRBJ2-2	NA	CASNFEGLAGELFF	TGTGCCAGCAATTTTGAGGGCCTGGCCGGGGAGCTGTTTTTT
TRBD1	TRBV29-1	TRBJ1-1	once	CSVWRTGAAFF	TGCAGCGTCTGGCGAACAGGGGCAGCTTTCTTT
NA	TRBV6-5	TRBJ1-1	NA	CASSYSAEAFF	TGTGCCAGCAGTTACTCGGCCGAAGCTTTCTTT
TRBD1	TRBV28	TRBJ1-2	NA	CASSNPGQRYGYTF	TGTGCCAGCAGCAATCCGGGACAGCGGTATGGCTACACCTTC
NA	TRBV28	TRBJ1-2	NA	CASSPVAGVGYGYTF	TGTGCCAGCAGTCCGGTGGCAGGGGTGGGCTATGGCTACACCTTC
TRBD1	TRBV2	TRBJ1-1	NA	CASMGDSEAFF	TGTGCCAGCATGGGGGACAGTGAAGCTTTCTTT
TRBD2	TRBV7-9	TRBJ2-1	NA	CAGEAGAMDEQFF	TGTGCCGGGGAAGCGGGGGCTATGGATGAGCAGTTCTTC
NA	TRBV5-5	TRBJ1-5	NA	CASSGQGVGNQPQHF	TGTGCCAGCAGCGGTCAGGGCGTTGGCAATCAGCCCCAGCATTTT
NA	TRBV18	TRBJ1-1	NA	CASSPGTEAFF	TGTGCCAGCTCACCAGGGACAGAAGCTTTCTTT